This TCR beta chain was identified during a study of shared clonotypes between healthy human individuals. Findings and caveats of the study: The four-donor shared clonotypes exceeded non-shared clonotypes in generation probability, with non-shared ones scoring lower. Generally, naive subsets came out with larger estimated richness than memory subsets. Sorted-subset sequencing was shown by rarefaction to be incomplete despite large depth.

Comment on this clone: Its specificity is not known.

Study processing details: ImmunoSEQ gave junction-only sequences without quality scores, so filtering differed. Sequenced by immunoSEQ multiplex PCR; TCRdb stores in-frame clones only, minus some. V, J and clone size are taken as reported in that table, and D and trimming were inferred from the DNA itself. The sample lists around 2.1 million clones; under 97% were seen once. Trimming removed 2 bases at V and 11 bases at J, with 15 bases between. CDR1 and CDR2 (germline): SEHNR, FQNEAQ (reference sequence). The CDR3 runs to 13 residues. The material sequenced was naive CD4+ T cells sorted from blood. This sample's subset: CD45RA+ positively selected. The chain uses TRBV7-9 and TRBJ1-1; D unclear. The sequence came from a young man in good health. CDR3 bases: TGTGCCAGCAGCTTACTCGAGGGTTCGAGGGCTTTCTTT. Its translation: CASSLLEGSRAFF.